The T cell receptor beta chain described here comes from a study of T cells in Graves' hyperthyroidism and ophthalmopathy. Study context: Once the initial diagnosis was made, peripheral blood was obtained before any treatment. Study-level results: A model built on 13 V-J features separated ophthalmopathy from stable hyperthyroidism.

Lactation, pregnancy, other autoimmune disease or uncontrolled infection excluded patients. Diagnoses were established using clinical symptoms, serum thyroxine and TRAb, thyroid ultrasound and orbital computed tomography. This clonotype was found a few times. The antigen remains undetermined. The germline V gene has CDR1 MNHEY and CDR2 SMNVEV (reference sequence). The V segment lost 8 bases and the J segment 1 base; nucleotides outside the gene matches: 9. This CDR3 is 15 amino acids long. Amplified regions were TCR beta CDR3 sequences from RNA transcripts. A set of HTBI primers served as the primers for a first-round RT-PCR of the TCR CDR3. In TCRdb, the multiplex PCR reads were re-called with MiXCR into one record per CDR3 protein. The data hold over 650,000 distinct CDR3 sequences, with approximately 16% observed a single time.

The sample was blood. V gene TRBV27 combines with J gene TRBJ2-3; 7 bases map to TRBD1. This receptor was taken from a man between 18 and 35 years old with Graves' hyperthyroidism. The CDR3: CASGTALVGTDTQYF. CDR3 nucleotide sequence: TGTGCCAGCGGGACAGCCCTAGTTGGCACAGATACGCAGTATTTT.